The text below deals with one T cell receptor beta chain. Its antigen target is currently unknown. No base-level quality is on record; no much larger clone is a single base apart. The data belong to a study of control samples from healthy donors and cancer patients (TCRdb year 2020). The library was prepared using the immunoSEQ multiplex PCR assay. TCRdb limited this immuneACCESS table to in-frame rearrangements with V and J called. A share of clones is missing; checked studies link under half to unresolved V genes, and the rest is unexplained. This sample gives about 89,000 clones in total; 85% to 90% of them show up just once. The ten largest clones take up around 2.1% of the sample. Per the germline V gene (reference sequence), MNHEY is the CDR1 and SMNVEV is the CDR2. From V the trimming removes 0 bases and from J it removes 4 bases, while the gene matches leave 6 bases of the junction unaccounted for. Measured from the cysteine to the phenylalanine, the CDR3 is 17 residues long. Only the CDR3 DNA is retained, 51 bases long and in frame from the first base.

Sequencing input: blood. The origin of this receptor is a woman aged 40 to 55 in good health. This chain is built from TRBV27 and TRBJ1-3; 10 central nucleotides agree with TRBD1. At the DNA level, the sequence is TGTGCCAGCAGTTTATCGGGGACAGGGGCTGAGGGAAACACCATATATTTT. The translation is CASSLSGTGAEGNTIYF.